This passage covers 23 T cell receptor beta chains from one sample sequenced in a study of blood T cell repertoires in COVID-19 (dated by TCRdb to about 2020). Libraries were constructed by the immunoSEQ multiplex PCR assay. TCRdb holds this immuneACCESS table with in-frame rearrangements only. Some clones are missing; in checked studies, unresolved V genes explain under half, and the rest has no known cause. This sample has some 43,000 clones in its table, and roughly four fifths of those were observed once. The ten largest clonotypes hold approximately 39% of the sample. The sequencing input was peripheral blood. The receptor source for this set is a man aged 35 to 55 with active or convalescent COVID-19.

This chain links TRBV28 with TRBJ2-1, with TRBD2 matching over 12 bases. Trimming cost V 4 bases and J 6 bases; bases outside gene matches: 4. Germline lookup yields CDR1 MDHEN and CDR2 SYDVKM. The CDR3 runs to 15 residues. CDR3 residues: CASSSSGGARNEQFF. For the CDR3, the DNA is TGTGCCAGCAGTTCTAGCGGGGGGGCACGCAATGAGCAGTTCTTC.

The chain is built from TRBV5-1 and TRBJ1-1, with D maybe TRBD1 (5 bases). V was clipped by 0 bases and J by 2 bases, with 11 bases between them. The CDR3 is 15 residues long. Germline V gene sequence: CDR1 SGHRS, CDR2 YFSETQ. CDR3 loop: CASSLAGGANTEAFF. DNA of the CDR3: TGCGCCAGCAGCTTGGCGGGAGGGGCTAACACTGAAGCTTTCTTT.

The V gene is TRBV11-2, the J gene TRBJ2-3, with D possibly being TRBD2 (5 bases). In germline, CDR1 is SGHAT, CDR2 FQNNGV. Trimming removed 0 bases at V and 0 bases at J, with 10 bases between. This CDR3 region has 16 residues. The CDR3 is CASSLEAVTSTDTQYF. The CDR3 DNA is TGTGCCAGCAGCTTAGAAGCGGTAACTAGCACAGATACGCAGTATTTT.

The J gene is TRBJ1-4, the V gene TRBV11-2; 7 bases are a match to TRBD1. With 5 bases clipped from V and 5 bases from J, the junction kept 8 bases outside the gene matches. Germline assignment: CDR1 SGHAT and CDR2 FQNNGV. CDR3 length equals 15 residues. CDR3 sequence (DNA): TGTGCCAGCAGCGACAGGACAGGACTAAATGAAAAACTGTTTTTT. Residues: CASSDRTGLNEKLFF.

This sequence joins TRBV29-1 and TRBJ1-5; 8 bases map to TRBD1. Trimming at V came to 3 bases and at J to 2 bases, leaving 0 bases not matched to a gene. This CDR3 contains 13 residues. The germline CDR1 and CDR2 sequences are SQVTM and ANQGSEA. CDR3 bases: TGCAGCGTTGAGACAGGGGGCAATCAGCCCCAGCATTTT. It translates to CSVETGGNQPQHF.

CDR3: CASSEIGEGINYGYTF. The CDR3 DNA reads as TGTGCCAGCAGTGAAATAGGAGAGGGCATTAACTATGGCTACACCTTC. J is TRBJ1-2 and V is TRBV6-1, with D uncertain. Germline-derived CDR1 and CDR2 are MNHNS and SASEGT. The V gene lost 2 bases and the J gene lost 1 base, with 14 bases spanning the gap. This CDR3 spans 16 amino acids.

The chain couples TRBV30 to TRBJ2-7; the D gene is possibly TRBD2 (6 bases). The CDR3 contains 12 residues. Per germline, CDR1 GTSNPN and CDR2 SVGIG (reference sequence). Trimming took 4 bases from V and 4 from J, leaving 11 bases between them. CDR3 amino acids: CAWKTAGYEQYF. The CDR3 DNA reads TGTGCCTGGAAGACGGCGGGGTACGAGCAGTACTTC.

The gene calls are TRBV2 and TRBJ2-7; TRBD2 is a possible D gene (6 bases). Trimming cost V 7 bases and J 9 bases, with 16 bases left between them. Germline assignment: CDR1 SNHLY and CDR2 FYNNEI. This CDR3 region has 12 residues. DNA for the CDR3: TGTGCCAGCATCCCTGACGGGGGAGGGCAGTACTTC. Translating it yields CASIPDGGGQYF. Using reference TRBV2 and TRBJ2-7 for the parts outside the CDR3, the full variable domain is EPEVTQTPSHQVTQMGQEVILRCVPISNHLYFYWYRQILGQKVEFLVSFYNNEISEKSEIFDDQFSVERPDGSNFTLKIRSTKLEDSAMYFCASIPDGGGQYFGPGTRLTVT.

This clone appeared a single time. This chain uses TRBV10-3 with TRBJ2-5, with D perhaps matching TRBD1 (6 bases). The CDR3 runs to 15 residues. CDR1 and CDR2 (germline): ENHRY, SYGVKD. V dropped 0 bases and J dropped 4 bases, with 12 bases sitting between them. The DNA of the CDR3 is TGTGCCATCAGTGAGTCTAGCGCCAGGGGAGAGACCCAGTACTTC. This encodes CAISESSARGETQYF.

J is TRBJ2-3 and V is TRBV11-2; D not certain. CDR3 length equals 13 residues. CDR1 is SGHAT, CDR2 FQNNGV, per germline. V was shortened by 5 bases and J by 6 bases, with 12 bases between the two germline ends. The DNA of the CDR3 is TGTGCCAGCAGCACCCTCCCGAGGGATACGCAGTATTTT. Encoded protein: CASSTLPRDTQYF.

The V call is TRBV5-1, the J call TRBJ2-5; TRBD1 might be the D (6 bases). The V and J ends lost 4 bases and 1 base respectively, with 8 bases between them. The CDR3 runs to 13 residues. Germline V gives CDR1 SGHRS, CDR2 YFSETQ. The CDR3 nucleotides are TGCGCCAGCAGCAAGGACAGCCAAGAGACCCAGTACTTC. This translates into CASSKDSQETQYF.

This clone was found many times. The chain uses TRBV12-3 or TRBV12-4 and TRBJ1-2; D ambiguous. The CDR3 extends over 11 amino acids. Trimming removed 1 base at V and 9 bases at J, with 6 bases between. CDR3 protein: CASSLGLRYTF. CDR3 bases: TGTGCCAGCAGTTTAGGGCTGCGCTACACCTTC.

The chain employs TRBV19 and TRBJ2-7; TRBD1 matches at 7 bases. The V and J ends lost 5 bases and 1 base, in that order; junction bases with no gene match: 5. From germline, CDR1 is LNHDA and CDR2 SQIVND (reference sequence). This CDR3 has 14 residues. The CDR3 region has the DNA TGTGCCAGTAGTCTAACAGGGGTTTCCTACGAGCAGTACTTC. It translates to CASSLTGVSYEQYF.

This clone was seen a handful of times. J is TRBJ2-3 and V is TRBV6-4; 11 nucleotides align to TRBD1. Trimming removed 0 bases from V and 4 bases from J; junction bases left unmatched: 0. The length of the CDR3 is 15 residues. Germline loops: CDR1 MRHNA, CDR2 SNTAGT. DNA for the CDR3: TGTGCCAGCAGTGACTCGGGACAGGGGGCAGATACGCAGTATTTT. Translating gives CASSDSGQGADTQYF.

This sequence joins TRBV18 and TRBJ1-1, with TRBD1 as a possible D gene (5 bases). Between the trimmed V and J ends, which lost 3 bases and 1 base, there was a span of 9 bases. This CDR3 is built from 14 residues. Germline-derived CDR1 and CDR2 are KGHSH and LQKENI. The CDR3 nucleotides are TGTGCCAGCTCACCGGTGGGGCCGAACACTGAAGCTTTCTTT. This translates into CASSPVGPNTEAFF.

This sequence joins TRBV6-4 and TRBJ2-1, with 7 bases identical to TRBD2. CDR3 length: 16 amino acids. In germline, CDR1 is MRHNA, CDR2 SNTAGT. V shed 2 bases and J 5 bases; nucleotides not matched to a gene: 9. The CDR3 region is CASSDRSGTGDNEQFF. Written as DNA, the CDR3 is TGTGCCAGCAGTGACAGAAGCGGGACCGGGGACAATGAGCAGTTCTTC.

V and J are TRBV5-6 and TRBJ1-3, with 8 bases that match TRBD1. Germline V gives CDR1 SGHDT, CDR2 YYEEEE. The V and J ends lost 4 bases and 0 bases, in that order; junction bases with no gene match: 9. The CDR3 is 17 amino acids. CDR3 residues: CASSTGTGGLSGNTIYF. DNA for the CDR3: TGTGCCAGCAGCACTGGGACAGGAGGCCTCTCTGGAAACACCATATATTTT.

This clone was detected a few times. V is TRBV7-2 and J is TRBJ1-1; D is unclear. CDR3 size: 14 residues. Trimming stripped 1 base from V and 1 base from J, with 7 bases between. Germline CDR1 and CDR2: SGHTA and FQGNSA. As DNA, the CDR3 is TGTGCCAGCAGCTTAGAAGGGAGGAACACTGAAGCTTTCTTT. As protein: CASSLEGRNTEAFF. The variable domain in full, with the rest retrieved from reference TRBV7-2 and TRBJ1-1, is GAGVSQSPSNKVTEKGKDVELRCDPISGHTALYWYRQSLGQGLEFLIYFQGNSAPDKSGLPSDRFSAERTGGSVSTLTIQRTQQEDSAVYLCASSLEGRNTEAFFGQGTRLTVV.

This chain uses TRBV28 with TRBJ1-2; 11 positions match TRBD1. The germline gives CDR1 MDHEN, CDR2 SYDVKM. This CDR3 spans 17 amino acids. V dropped 3 bases and J dropped 7; count of bases not matched to a gene: 13. CDR3 loop: CASSLRGTGGELAGYTF. Written as DNA, the CDR3 is TGTGCCAGCAGTTTGCGAGGGACAGGGGGTGAGCTGGCTGGCTACACCTTC.

This clone was observed a few times. V and J are TRBV5-1 and TRBJ2-7, with 8 bases aligning to TRBD1. The germline gives CDR1 SGHRS, CDR2 YFSETQ. The CDR3 consists of 15 residues. The junction had 10 bases not matched to a gene; V was cut back by 4 bases and J by 4 bases. CDR3 coding DNA: TGCGCCAGCAGCCCAATGACAGGGGTAAATTACGAGCAGTACTTC. It yields the protein CASSPMTGVNYEQYF.

This CDR3 reads CASSESSLGGNKSTDTQYF. The CDR3 DNA reads as TGCGCCAGCAGTGAGTCGAGCTTGGGCGGGAACAAGAGCACAGATACGCAGTATTTT. J is TRBJ2-3 and V is TRBV10-1; perhaps TRBD2 as D (6 bases). Germline CDR1 reads WNHNN; CDR2 reads SYGVQD (reference sequence). The CDR3 runs to 19 residues. Trimming stripped 0 bases from V and 0 bases from J, with 19 bases between.

The CDR3 sequence is CASSQEAVAGGPETQYF. As DNA, the CDR3 is TGTGCCAGCAGCCAAGAGGCCGTTGCGGGGGGGCCGGAGACCCAGTACTTC. This sequence joins TRBV4-2 and TRBJ2-5; the match to TRBD2 covers 9 bases. Germline values: CDR1 LGHNA, CDR2 YNFKEQ. The CDR3 spans 17 residues. V shed 0 bases and J 5 bases; nucleotides not matched to a gene: 10.

The chain combines TRBV7-2 with TRBJ1-5; 9 bases map to TRBD1. This CDR3 spans 14 amino acids. V was clipped by 2 bases and J by 6 bases; unmatched bases: 2. Germline V gene data show CDR1 as SGHTA and CDR2 as FQGNSA. Written as DNA, the CDR3 is TGTGCCAGCAGCTTAACGACAGGGGGTCAGCCCCAGCATTTT. This gives the protein CASSLTTGGQPQHF.